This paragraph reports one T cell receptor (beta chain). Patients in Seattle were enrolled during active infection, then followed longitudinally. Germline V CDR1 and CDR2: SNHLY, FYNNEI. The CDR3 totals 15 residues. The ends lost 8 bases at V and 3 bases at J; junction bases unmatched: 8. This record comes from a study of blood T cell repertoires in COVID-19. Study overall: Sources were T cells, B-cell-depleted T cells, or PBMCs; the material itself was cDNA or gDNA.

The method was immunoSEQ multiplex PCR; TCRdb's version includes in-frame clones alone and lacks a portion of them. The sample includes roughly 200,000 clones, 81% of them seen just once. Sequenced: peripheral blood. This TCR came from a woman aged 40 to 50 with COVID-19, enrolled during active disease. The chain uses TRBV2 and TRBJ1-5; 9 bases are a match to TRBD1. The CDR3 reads CASRPRTGDNQPQHF. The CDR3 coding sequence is TGTGCCAGCCGCCCCCGGACAGGGGACAATCAGCCCCAGCATTTT.